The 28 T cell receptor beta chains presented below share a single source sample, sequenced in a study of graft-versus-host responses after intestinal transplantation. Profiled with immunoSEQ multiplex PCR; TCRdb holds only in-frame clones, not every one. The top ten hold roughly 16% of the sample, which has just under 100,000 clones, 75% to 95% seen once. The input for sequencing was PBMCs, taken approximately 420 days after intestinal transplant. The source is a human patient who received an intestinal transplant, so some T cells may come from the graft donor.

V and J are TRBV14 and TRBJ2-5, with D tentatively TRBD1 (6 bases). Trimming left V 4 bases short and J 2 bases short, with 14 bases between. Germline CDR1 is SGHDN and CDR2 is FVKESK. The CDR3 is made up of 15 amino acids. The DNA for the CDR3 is TGTGCCAGCAGCCTTGGACAGCGGCTACAAGAGACCCAGTACTTC. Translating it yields CASSLGQRLQETQYF. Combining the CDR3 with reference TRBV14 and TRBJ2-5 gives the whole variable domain EAGVTQFPSHSVIEKGQTVTLRCDPISGHDNLYWYRRVMGKEIKFLLHFVKESKQDESGMPNNRFLAERTGGTYSTLKVQPAELEDSGVYFCASSLGQRLQETQYFGPGTRLLVL.

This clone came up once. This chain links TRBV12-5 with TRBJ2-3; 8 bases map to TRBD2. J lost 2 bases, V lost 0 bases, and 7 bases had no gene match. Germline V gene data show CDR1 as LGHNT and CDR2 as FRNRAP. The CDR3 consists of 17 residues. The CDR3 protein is CASGLVRGGTSTDTQYF. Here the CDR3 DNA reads TGTGCTAGTGGTTTGGTACGGGGGGGGACCTCCACAGATACGCAGTATTTT.

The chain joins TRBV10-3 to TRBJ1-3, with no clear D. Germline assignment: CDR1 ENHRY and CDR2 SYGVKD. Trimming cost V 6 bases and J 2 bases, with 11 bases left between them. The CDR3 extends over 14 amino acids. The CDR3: CAIRSDITGNTIYF. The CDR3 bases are TGTGCCATCAGGTCTGACATTACTGGAAACACCATATATTTT.

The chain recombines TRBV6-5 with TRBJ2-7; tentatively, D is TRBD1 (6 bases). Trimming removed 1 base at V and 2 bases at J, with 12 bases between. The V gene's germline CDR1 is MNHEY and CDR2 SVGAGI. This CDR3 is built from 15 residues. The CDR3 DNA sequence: TGTGCCAGCAGTTACTTTCCGGACAGACCCTACGAGCAGTACTTC. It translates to CASSYFPDRPYEQYF.

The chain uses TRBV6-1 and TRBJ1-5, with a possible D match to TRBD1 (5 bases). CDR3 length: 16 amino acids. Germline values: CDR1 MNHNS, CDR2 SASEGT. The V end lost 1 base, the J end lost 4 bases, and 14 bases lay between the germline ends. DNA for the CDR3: TGTGCCAGCAGTGAAGAGGCCAGGGCCAGGAATCAGCCCCAGCATTTT. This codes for CASSEEARARNQPQHF.

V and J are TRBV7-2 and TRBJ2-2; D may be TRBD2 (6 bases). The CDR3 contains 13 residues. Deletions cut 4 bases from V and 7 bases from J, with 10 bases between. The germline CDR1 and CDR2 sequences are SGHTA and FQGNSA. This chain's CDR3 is CASSSTRIGELFF. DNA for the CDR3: TGTGCCAGCAGCTCGACTAGAATCGGGGAGCTGTTTTTT.

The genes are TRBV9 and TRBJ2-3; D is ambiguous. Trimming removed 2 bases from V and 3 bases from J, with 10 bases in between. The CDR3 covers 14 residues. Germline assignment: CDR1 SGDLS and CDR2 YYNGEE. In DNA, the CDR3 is TGTGCCAGCAGCGTCCCGACCCCAACAGATACGCAGTATTTT. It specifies CASSVPTPTDTQYF.

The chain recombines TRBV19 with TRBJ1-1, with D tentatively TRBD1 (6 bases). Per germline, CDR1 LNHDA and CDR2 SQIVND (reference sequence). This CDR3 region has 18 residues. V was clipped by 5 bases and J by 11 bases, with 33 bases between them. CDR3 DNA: TGTGCCAGTAGTCCCGGCCCAACGGGGACAAGTCTTATTTCGGTCGCTTTCTTT. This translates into CASSPGPTGTSLISVAFF.

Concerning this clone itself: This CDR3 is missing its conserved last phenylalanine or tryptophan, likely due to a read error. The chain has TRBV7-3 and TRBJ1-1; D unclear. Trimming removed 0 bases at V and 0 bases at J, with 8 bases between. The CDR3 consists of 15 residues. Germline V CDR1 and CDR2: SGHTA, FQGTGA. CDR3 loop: CASSLTAGLNTEAFL. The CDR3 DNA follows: TGTGCCAGCAGCTTAACGGCAGGCTTGAACACTGAAGCTTTCCTT.

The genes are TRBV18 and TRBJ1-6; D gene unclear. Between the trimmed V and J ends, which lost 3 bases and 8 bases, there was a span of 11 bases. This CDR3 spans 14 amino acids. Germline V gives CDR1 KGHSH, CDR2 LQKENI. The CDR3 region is CASSPIGDDSPLHF. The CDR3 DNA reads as TGTGCCAGCTCACCTATTGGAGACGATTCACCCCTCCACTTT.

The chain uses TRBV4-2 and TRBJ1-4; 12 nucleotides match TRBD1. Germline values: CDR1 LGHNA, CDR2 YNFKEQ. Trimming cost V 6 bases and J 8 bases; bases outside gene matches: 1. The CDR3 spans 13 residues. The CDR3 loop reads CASRGQGAEKLFF. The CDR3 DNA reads TGTGCCAGCAGGGGACAGGGGGCGGAAAAACTGTTTTTT.

The CDR3 nucleotides read TGTGCCAGTGACAGGGTATCAGTGGCGAACACTGAAGCTTTCTTT. Translating gives CASDRVSVANTEAFF. The J gene is TRBJ1-1, the V gene TRBV5-5; 7 bases agree with TRBD1. The CDR3 runs to 15 residues. Losses at the gene ends were 8 bases for V and 1 base for J; bases not matched to a gene: 11. CDR1 is SGHKS and CDR2 is YYEKEE in the germline V gene (reference sequence). Looking up the rest from reference TRBV5-5 and TRBJ1-1 gives the full variable domain: DAGVTQSPTHLIKTRGQQVTLRCSPISGHKSVSWYQQVLGQGPQFIFQYYEKEERGRGNFPDRFSARQFPNYSSELNVNALLLGDSALYLCASDRVSVANTEAFFGQGTRLTVV.

The DNA of the CDR3 is TGTGCCATCAGTGCGGGACCACCGTCCGGCTACACCTTC. Translating gives CAISAGPPSGYTF. This rearrangement joins TRBV10-3 to TRBJ1-2; D may be TRBD1 (5 bases). V was trimmed by 4 bases and J by 8 bases, leaving 14 bases between them. Germline CDR1 ENHRY, CDR2 SYGVKD. The CDR3 length is 13 residues.

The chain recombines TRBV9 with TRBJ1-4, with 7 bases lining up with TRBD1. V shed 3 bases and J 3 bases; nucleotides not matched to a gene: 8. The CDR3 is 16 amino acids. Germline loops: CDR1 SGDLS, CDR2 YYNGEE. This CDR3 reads CASSAGGVSANEKLFF. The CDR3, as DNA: TGTGCCAGCAGCGCAGGGGGGGTGTCGGCTAATGAAAAACTGTTTTTT. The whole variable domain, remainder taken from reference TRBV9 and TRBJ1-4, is DSGVTQTPKHLITATGQRVTLRCSPRSGDLSVYWYQQSLDQGLQFLIQYYNGEERAKGNILERFSAQQFPDLHSELNLSSLELGDSALYFCASSAGGVSANEKLFFGSGTQLSVL.

The CDR3 loop is CASSLRQGKETQYF. The CDR3 coding sequence is TGTGCCAGCAGTCTACGACAGGGGAAAGAGACCCAGTACTTC. The chain links TRBV6-5 to TRBJ2-5, with 8 bases lining up with TRBD1. Looked up from germline, CDR1 is MNHEY and CDR2 is SVGAGI. V lost 5 bases and J lost 3; bases outside the gene matches: 5. The CDR3 is made up of 14 amino acids.

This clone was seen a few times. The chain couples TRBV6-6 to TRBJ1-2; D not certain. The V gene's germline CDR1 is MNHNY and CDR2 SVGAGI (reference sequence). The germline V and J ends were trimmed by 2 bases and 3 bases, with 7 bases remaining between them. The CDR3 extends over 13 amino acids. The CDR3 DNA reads TGTGCCAGCAGTTACGGTGGCGACTATGGCTACACCTTC. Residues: CASSYGGDYGYTF.

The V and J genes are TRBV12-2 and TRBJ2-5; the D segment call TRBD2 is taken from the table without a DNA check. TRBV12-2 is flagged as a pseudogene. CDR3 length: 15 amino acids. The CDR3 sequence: CASRSLAGGRETQYF. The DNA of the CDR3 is TGTGCAAGTCGCTCCCTAGCGGGGGGGCGGGAGACCCAGTACTTC.

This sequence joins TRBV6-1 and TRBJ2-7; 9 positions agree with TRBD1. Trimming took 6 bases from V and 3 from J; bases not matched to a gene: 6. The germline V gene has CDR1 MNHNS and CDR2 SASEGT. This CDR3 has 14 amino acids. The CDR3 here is CASSGTGLIYEQYF. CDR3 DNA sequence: TGTGCCAGCAGCGGGACAGGGTTAATCTACGAGCAGTACTTC.

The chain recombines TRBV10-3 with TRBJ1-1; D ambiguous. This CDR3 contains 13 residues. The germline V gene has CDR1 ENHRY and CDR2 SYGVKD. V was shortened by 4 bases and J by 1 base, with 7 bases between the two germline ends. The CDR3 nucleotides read TGTGCCATCAGTGGCGTGGGGAACACTGAAGCTTTCTTT. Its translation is CAISGVGNTEAFF.

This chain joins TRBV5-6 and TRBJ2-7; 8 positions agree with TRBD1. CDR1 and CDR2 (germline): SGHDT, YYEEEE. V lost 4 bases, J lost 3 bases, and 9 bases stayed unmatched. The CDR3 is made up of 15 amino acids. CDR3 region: CASSPSGGRGYEQYF. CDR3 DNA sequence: TGTGCCAGCAGCCCGTCAGGGGGCCGCGGCTACGAGCAGTACTTC.

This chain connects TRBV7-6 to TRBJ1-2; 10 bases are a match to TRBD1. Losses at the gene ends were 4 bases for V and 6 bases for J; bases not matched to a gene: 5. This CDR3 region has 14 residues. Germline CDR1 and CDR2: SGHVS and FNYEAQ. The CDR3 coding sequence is TGTGCCAGCAGCTCTCAGACAGGGGGCGATGGCTACACCTTC. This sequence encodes CASSSQTGGDGYTF.

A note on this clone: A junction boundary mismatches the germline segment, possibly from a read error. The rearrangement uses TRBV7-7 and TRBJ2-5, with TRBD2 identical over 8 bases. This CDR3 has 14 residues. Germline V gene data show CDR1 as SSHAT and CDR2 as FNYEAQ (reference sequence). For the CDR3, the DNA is TGTGCTAGCAGTCCCTGGGCGGGGGGAGAGACCCAGTACTTC. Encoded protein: CASSPWAGGETQYF.

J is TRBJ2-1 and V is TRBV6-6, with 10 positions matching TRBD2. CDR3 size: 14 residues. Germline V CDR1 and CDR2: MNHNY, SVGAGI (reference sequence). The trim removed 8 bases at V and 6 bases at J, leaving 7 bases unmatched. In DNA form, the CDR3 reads TGTGCCAGCCGGAGCGGGGGGGCCTCCAATGAGCAGTTCTTC. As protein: CASRSGGASNEQFF.

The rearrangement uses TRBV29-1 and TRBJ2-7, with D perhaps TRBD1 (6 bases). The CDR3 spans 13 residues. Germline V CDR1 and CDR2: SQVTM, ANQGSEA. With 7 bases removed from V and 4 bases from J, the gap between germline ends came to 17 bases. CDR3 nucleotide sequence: TGCAGCGCGACAGGCAAGTATGGGTACGAGCAGTACTTC. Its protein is CSATGKYGYEQYF.

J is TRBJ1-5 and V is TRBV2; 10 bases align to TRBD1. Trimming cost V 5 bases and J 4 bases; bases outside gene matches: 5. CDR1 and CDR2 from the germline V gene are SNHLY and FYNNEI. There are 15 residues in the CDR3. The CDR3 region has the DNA TGTGCCAGCAGTCCCTGGGACAGGGGAAATCAGCCCCAGCATTTT. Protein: CASSPWDRGNQPQHF.

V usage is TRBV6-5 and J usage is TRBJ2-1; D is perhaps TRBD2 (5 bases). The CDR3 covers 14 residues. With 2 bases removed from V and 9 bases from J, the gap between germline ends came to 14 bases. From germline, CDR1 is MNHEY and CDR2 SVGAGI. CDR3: CASSYVQAGGEQFF. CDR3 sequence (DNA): TGTGCCAGCAGTTACGTCCAGGCTGGAGGTGAGCAGTTCTTC.

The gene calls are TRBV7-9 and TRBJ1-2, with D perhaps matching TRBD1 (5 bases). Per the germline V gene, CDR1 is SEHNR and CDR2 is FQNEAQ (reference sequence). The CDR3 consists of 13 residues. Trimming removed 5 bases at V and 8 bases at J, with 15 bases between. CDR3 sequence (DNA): TGTGCCAGCAGCCCACGAGGGGAAAACGGCTACACCTTC. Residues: CASSPRGENGYTF. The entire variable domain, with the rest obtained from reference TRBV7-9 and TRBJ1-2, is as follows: DTGVSQNPRHKITKRGQNVTFRCDPISEHNRLYWYRQTLGQGPEFLTYFQNEAQLEKSRLLSDRFSAERPKGSFSTLEIQRTEQGDSAMYLCASSPRGENGYTFGSGTRLTVV.

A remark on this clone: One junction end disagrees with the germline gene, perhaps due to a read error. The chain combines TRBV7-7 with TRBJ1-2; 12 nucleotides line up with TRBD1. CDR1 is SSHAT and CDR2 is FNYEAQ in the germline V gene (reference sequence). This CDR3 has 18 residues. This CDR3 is CASTNVSRDRGPENGYTF. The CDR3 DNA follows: TGTGCTAGCACCAATGTTTCACGGGACAGGGGGCCCGAGAATGGCTACACCTTC.